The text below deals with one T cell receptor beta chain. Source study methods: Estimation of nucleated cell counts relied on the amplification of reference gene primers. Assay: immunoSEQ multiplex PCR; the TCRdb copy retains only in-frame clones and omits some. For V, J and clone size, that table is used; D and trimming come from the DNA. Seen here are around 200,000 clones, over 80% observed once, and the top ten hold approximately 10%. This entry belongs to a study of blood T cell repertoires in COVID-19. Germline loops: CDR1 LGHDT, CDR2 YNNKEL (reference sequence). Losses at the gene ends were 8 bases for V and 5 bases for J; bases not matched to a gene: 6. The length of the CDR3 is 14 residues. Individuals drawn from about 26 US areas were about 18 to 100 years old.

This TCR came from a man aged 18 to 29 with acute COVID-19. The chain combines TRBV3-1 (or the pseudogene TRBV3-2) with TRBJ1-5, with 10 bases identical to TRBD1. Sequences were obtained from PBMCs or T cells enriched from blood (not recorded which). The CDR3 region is CASGTGTGDQPQHF. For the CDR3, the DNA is TGTGCCAGCGGAACCGGGACAGGGGATCAGCCCCAGCATTTT.